These T cell receptor beta chains were read from a single sample in a study of shared clonotypes between healthy human individuals. Measured with immunoSEQ multiplex PCR; TCRdb has only the in-frame clones, and not every one. The sample holds hundreds of thousands of clones; around 72% are singletons and the top ten take over 1.5%. The source material was memory CD4+ T cells sorted from blood. The receptors stem from a woman aged 25 to 39 in good health. CDR3s include the opening cysteine and the closing phenylalanine or tryptophan. D genes are given only for firm matches. The listing skips clone size in some rows; elsewhere it reads once, few, many or a size class.

D gene: NA; J gene: TRBJ1-1; V gene: TRBV19; clone size: NA; CDR3 DNA: TGTGCCAGTAGTATAAGTAGGAGAAGGACTGAAGCTTTCTTT; CDR3 protein: CASSISRRRTEAFF
D gene: NA; J gene: TRBJ1-1; V gene: TRBV29-1; clone size: NA; CDR3 DNA: TGCAGCGTCACTTTGTTATCAGGTAACACTGAAGCTTTCTTT; CDR3 protein: CSVTLLSGNTEAFF
D gene: NA; J gene: TRBJ2-7; V gene: TRBV21-1; clone size: NA; CDR3 DNA: TGTGCCAGCAGCCCGAACTCGAAACAGGTCTACGAGCAGTACTTC; CDR3 protein: CASSPNSKQVYEQYF
D gene: TRBD1; J gene: TRBJ2-1; V gene: TRBV11-2; clone size: NA; CDR3 DNA: TGTGCCAGCAGCACAAGACAGGGGCAATACAATGAGCAGTTCTTC; CDR3 protein: CASSTRQGQYNEQFF
D gene: NA; J gene: TRBJ2-6; V gene: TRBV6-5; clone size: NA; CDR3 DNA: TGTGCCAGCAGTTTTTCAGGCAACTCTGGGGCCAACGTCCTGACTTTC; CDR3 protein: CASSFSGNSGANVLTF
D gene: TRBD2; J gene: TRBJ2-7; V gene: TRBV2; clone size: NA; CDR3 DNA: TGTGCCAGCAGTGAAGCAGGACTAGCGGGAGGACGAGAGCAGTACTTC; CDR3 protein: CASSEAGLAGGREQYF
D gene: TRBD1; J gene: TRBJ2-3; V gene: TRBV15; clone size: once; CDR3 DNA: TGTGCCACCAGCGTATCAGGGGGCAATATGAATACGCAGTATTTT; CDR3 protein: CATSVSGGNMNTQYF
D gene: NA; J gene: TRBJ2-7; V gene: TRBV28; clone size: NA; CDR3 DNA: TGTGCCAGCAGGCCGTTTGGGACCTCATCCTACGAGCAGTACTTC; CDR3 protein: CASRPFGTSSYEQYF
D gene: NA; J gene: TRBJ1-2; V gene: TRBV15; clone size: few; CDR3 DNA: TGTGCCACCAGCGGACTTGAGGTTGGCTACACCTTC; CDR3 protein: CATSGLEVGYTF
D gene: NA; J gene: TRBJ2-1; V gene: TRBV10-1; clone size: NA; CDR3 DNA: TGCGCCAGCAGTGAGTTCGGCGCCAATGAGCAGTTCTTC; CDR3 protein: CASSEFGANEQFF
D gene: NA; J gene: TRBJ1-5; V gene: TRBV6-1; clone size: NA; CDR3 DNA: TGTGCCAGCAGTATTTCTACAGGAGATCAGCCCCAGCATTTT; CDR3 protein: CASSISTGDQPQHF
D gene: TRBD1; J gene: TRBJ1-1; V gene: TRBV7-8; clone size: NA; CDR3 DNA: TGTGCCAGCAGCTGGGGCCCGGACAGGGCCCCTGAAGCTTTCTTT; CDR3 protein: CASSWGPDRAPEAFF
D gene: NA; J gene: TRBJ2-1; V gene: TRBV10-3; clone size: once; CDR3 DNA: TGTGCCACCGCCTTCGACATCTACAATGAGCAGTTCTTC; CDR3 protein: CATAFDIYNEQFF
D gene: NA; J gene: TRBJ2-3; V gene: TRBV19; clone size: NA; CDR3 DNA: TGTGCCAGTCATACGGGGGAGAGAGATACGCAGTATTTT; CDR3 protein: CASHTGERDTQYF
D gene: NA; J gene: TRBJ1-5; V gene: TRBV19; clone size: NA; CDR3 DNA: TGTGCCAGTAGTATAGACCCCCCTCGGGGGCCCCAGCATTTT; CDR3 protein: CASSIDPPRGPQHF
D gene: NA; J gene: TRBJ2-7; V gene: TRBV6-1; clone size: many; CDR3 DNA: TGTGCCAGCAGTGAATTCGAGCTTTCCTACGAGCAGTACTTC; CDR3 protein: CASSEFELSYEQYF
D gene: TRBD1; J gene: TRBJ2-7; V gene: TRBV5-1; clone size: NA; CDR3 DNA: TGCGCCAGCAGCCCCCGGGACAGGGGATACGAGCAGTACTTC; CDR3 protein: CASSPRDRGYEQYF
D gene: NA; J gene: TRBJ2-2; V gene: TRBV30; clone size: NA; CDR3 DNA: TGTGCCTGGAGTCCTAAGGGGGTCAACACCGGGGAGCTGTTTTTT; CDR3 protein: CAWSPKGVNTGELFF
D gene: NA; J gene: TRBJ1-2; V gene: TRBV11-2; clone size: NA; CDR3 DNA: TGTGCCAGCAGCTTAGCTAGGAATACAGGTGGCTACACCTTC; CDR3 protein: CASSLARNTGGYTF
D gene: NA; J gene: TRBJ2-3; V gene: TRBV7-2; clone size: NA; CDR3 DNA: TGTGCCAGCAGAAAAGAGGGAGATACGCAGTATTTT; CDR3 protein: CASRKEGDTQYF
D gene: NA; J gene: TRBJ2-1; V gene: TRBV28; clone size: once; CDR3 DNA: TGTGCCAGCAGTTTGGGCAGGCTTCGGTTCTTC; CDR3 protein: CASSLGRLRFF
D gene: NA; J gene: TRBJ2-1; V gene: TRBV18; clone size: NA; CDR3 DNA: TGTGCCAGCTCACCACAAGCATATGAGCAGTTCTTC; CDR3 protein: CASSPQAYEQFF
D gene: NA; J gene: TRBJ2-7; V gene: TRBV10-3; clone size: NA; CDR3 DNA: TGTGCCATCAGTTCGGACGGAGGGACTCTTGACGAGCAGTACTTC; CDR3 protein: CAISSDGGTLDEQYF
D gene: TRBD1; J gene: TRBJ1-4; V gene: TRBV28; clone size: NA; CDR3 DNA: TGTGCCGGGGGGACAGGGTACGGTGAAAAACTGTTTTTT; CDR3 protein: CAGGTGYGEKLFF
D gene: NA; J gene: TRBJ1-1; V gene: TRBV2; clone size: once; CDR3 DNA: TGTGCCAGCCGCATTGAGCAGGGACCGAACACTGAAGCTTTCTTT; CDR3 protein: CASRIEQGPNTEAFF
D gene: NA; J gene: TRBJ2-3; V gene: TRBV5-1; clone size: NA; CDR3 DNA: TGCGCCAGCAGCTACGGGACTCTCACAGATACGCAGTATTTT; CDR3 protein: CASSYGTLTDTQYF
D gene: NA; J gene: TRBJ2-7; V gene: TRBV10-3; clone size: NA; CDR3 DNA: TGTGCCATCAGTGAGGTGACTAGAGAGCGAGAGCAGTACTTC; CDR3 protein: CAISEVTREREQYF
D gene: NA; J gene: TRBJ1-2; V gene: TRBV6-1; clone size: once; CDR3 DNA: TGTGCCAGCAGTGAAAGCGGATGGGATCCCACTTTTGGCTACACCTTC; CDR3 protein: CASSESGWDPTFGYTF
D gene: TRBD1; J gene: TRBJ2-5; V gene: TRBV27; clone size: NA; CDR3 DNA: TGTGCGGCTCAGGGGGCAAACCAAGAGACCCAGTACTTC; CDR3 protein: CAAQGANQETQYF
D gene: NA; J gene: TRBJ1-3; V gene: TRBV6-1; clone size: NA; CDR3 DNA: TGTGCCAGCAGTGTAAGGGGTACTGGAAACACCATATATTTT; CDR3 protein: CASSVRGTGNTIYF
D gene: NA; J gene: TRBJ2-7; V gene: TRBV28; clone size: NA; CDR3 DNA: TGTGCCAGCAGTCTTGTTAACCCCTTTTCGGAGCAGTACTTC; CDR3 protein: CASSLVNPFSEQYF
D gene: NA; J gene: TRBJ2-7; V gene: TRBV21-1; clone size: NA; CDR3 DNA: TGTGCCAGCAGCGCAGAGGGTAGCGGAAGCTCCTACGAGCAGTACTTC; CDR3 protein: CASSAEGSGSSYEQYF
D gene: NA; J gene: TRBJ2-2; V gene: TRBV6-5; clone size: NA; CDR3 DNA: TGTGCCAGCAGCCTTAAACCCGGGGAGCTGTTTTTT; CDR3 protein: CASSLKPGELFF
D gene: TRBD1; J gene: TRBJ2-7; V gene: TRBV10-2; clone size: NA; CDR3 DNA: TGCGCCAGCAGAAAACCCGGGACAGTTCCCAGCGAGCAGTACTTC; CDR3 protein: CASRKPGTVPSEQYF
D gene: NA; J gene: TRBJ2-1; V gene: TRBV7-2; clone size: NA; CDR3 DNA: TGTGCCAGCAGCTTAAGGCGGGTTGGAGATGAGCAGTTCTTC; CDR3 protein: CASSLRRVGDEQFF
D gene: NA; J gene: TRBJ1-1; V gene: TRBV19; clone size: NA; CDR3 DNA: TGTGCCACTTTTGGCCGAGAAGCTTTCTTT; CDR3 protein: CATFGREAFF
D gene: TRBD2; J gene: TRBJ2-5; V gene: TRBV6-1; clone size: NA; CDR3 DNA: TGTGCCAGCAGTCGGACTAGCGGAAACCAAGAGACCCAGTACTTC; CDR3 protein: CASSRTSGNQETQYF
D gene: TRBD2; J gene: TRBJ2-1; V gene: TRBV7-9; clone size: NA; CDR3 DNA: TGTGCCAGCAGCTTATCAATGACTAGCGGGAGCTTGAATGAGCAGTTCTTC; CDR3 protein: CASSLSMTSGSLNEQFF
D gene: NA; J gene: TRBJ2-5; V gene: TRBV27; clone size: NA; CDR3 DNA: TGTGCCAGCAGTTTAAGCAGGCAAGAGACCCAGTACTTC; CDR3 protein: CASSLSRQETQYF
D gene: NA; J gene: TRBJ2-5; V gene: TRBV18; clone size: few; CDR3 DNA: TGTGCCAGCTCAACAAAAGAGACCCAGTACTTC; CDR3 protein: CASSTKETQYF
D gene: TRBD1; J gene: TRBJ1-5; V gene: TRBV6-6; clone size: many; CDR3 DNA: TGTGCCAGCAGTTTCTGGGACAGGTCCCAGCCCCAGCATTTT; CDR3 protein: CASSFWDRSQPQHF
D gene: TRBD2; J gene: TRBJ2-7; V gene: TRBV28; clone size: many; CDR3 DNA: TGTGCCAGCAGTATCTCAAGCGGGAGACCCCCCTACGAGCAGTACTTC; CDR3 protein: CASSISSGRPPYEQYF
D gene: NA; J gene: TRBJ2-7; V gene: TRBV6-4; clone size: NA; CDR3 DNA: TGTGCCAGCAGACGGACTAAAAGGTACGAGCAGTACTTC; CDR3 protein: CASRRTKRYEQYF
D gene: NA; J gene: TRBJ1-5; V gene: TRBV29-1; clone size: NA; CDR3 DNA: TGCAGCGTTGATGCGCAAAGAGGCAATCAGCCCCAGCATTTT; CDR3 protein: CSVDAQRGNQPQHF
D gene: NA; J gene: TRBJ2-7; V gene: TRBV2; clone size: NA; CDR3 DNA: TGTGCCAGCAGCTTGGAAATCTACGAGCAGTACTTC; CDR3 protein: CASSLEIYEQYF
D gene: TRBD1; J gene: TRBJ2-7; V gene: TRBV30; clone size: NA; CDR3 DNA: TGTGCCTGGAAACCGGGACAGTTCATCTACGAGCAGTACTTC; CDR3 protein: CAWKPGQFIYEQYF
D gene: NA; J gene: TRBJ2-5; V gene: TRBV19; clone size: NA; CDR3 DNA: TGTGCCAGTAGCGCGTCGGGACATACGTACCAAGAGACCCAGTACTTC; CDR3 protein: CASSASGHTYQETQYF
D gene: NA; J gene: TRBJ2-3; V gene: TRBV9; clone size: NA; CDR3 DNA: TGTGCCAGCAGCGTAGACGTTGGGGGGTTGGCGGCTAGCACAGATACGCAGTATTTT; CDR3 protein: CASSVDVGGLAASTDTQYF
D gene: NA; J gene: TRBJ2-2; V gene: TRBV4-1; clone size: once; CDR3 DNA: TGCGCCAGCAGCGACCGATCCAGGGGAGACACCGGGGAGCTGTTTTTT; CDR3 protein: CASSDRSRGDTGELFF
D gene: NA; J gene: TRBJ2-5; V gene: TRBV13; clone size: NA; CDR3 DNA: TGTGCCAGCCGATCGAGTCGGGGAGCCCAAGAGACCCAGTACTTC; CDR3 protein: CASRSSRGAQETQYF
D gene: NA; J gene: TRBJ2-1; V gene: TRBV6-1; clone size: NA; CDR3 DNA: TGTGCCAGCAGTGAATTGGCGAGCTCCTACAATGAGCAGTTCTTC; CDR3 protein: CASSELASSYNEQFF
D gene: TRBD1; J gene: TRBJ2-1; V gene: TRBV23-1; clone size: NA; CDR3 DNA: TGCGCCAGCAGTCCAGGGCGGCCAAAGGGCAGGGGGCGCAGGGGTGAGCAGTTCTTC; CDR3 protein: CASSPGRPKGRGRRGEQFF
D gene: TRBD2; J gene: TRBJ2-7; V gene: TRBV28; clone size: NA; CDR3 DNA: TGTGCCAGCAGTCTCGTGGGGGGGACCTACGAGCAGTACTTC; CDR3 protein: CASSLVGGTYEQYF
D gene: TRBD1; J gene: TRBJ1-5; V gene: TRBV28; clone size: NA; CDR3 DNA: TGTGCCAGCAGTGAAAGAACCCAGGGGGCAGGCAATCAGCCCCAGCATTTT; CDR3 protein: CASSERTQGAGNQPQHF
D gene: NA; J gene: TRBJ2-7; V gene: TRBV5-1; clone size: NA; CDR3 DNA: TGCGCCAGCAGCTTGGTGGCTAGCGCCGAGAGCTCCTACGAGCAGTACTTC; CDR3 protein: CASSLVASAESSYEQYF
D gene: TRBD2; J gene: TRBJ2-3; V gene: TRBV5-1; clone size: NA; CDR3 DNA: TGCGCCAGCAGCCAAAAGACTAGCGGGATCACAGATACGCAGTATTTT; CDR3 protein: CASSQKTSGITDTQYF
D gene: TRBD1; J gene: TRBJ1-4; V gene: TRBV28; clone size: few; CDR3 DNA: TGTGCCAGCAGTCCCTACCGCGGACAGGTAGTGAGGGAAAAACTGTTTTTT; CDR3 protein: CASSPYRGQVVREKLFF
D gene: NA; J gene: TRBJ2-3; V gene: TRBV11-1; clone size: NA; CDR3 DNA: TGTGCCAGCGCGCCTAACACAGATACGCAGTATTTT; CDR3 protein: CASAPNTDTQYF
D gene: NA; J gene: TRBJ1-2; V gene: TRBV29-1; clone size: NA; CDR3 DNA: TGCAGCGTTTTGGTTTGGGGCAGCACTAACTATGGCTACACCTTC; CDR3 protein: CSVLVWGSTNYGYTF